The rows below give T cell receptor beta chains drawn from one sample of a study of post-analysis software for immune sequencing data. TCRdb called the PCR reads again in MiXCR, with one record for every CDR3 protein. Counted here are roughly 800,000 distinct CDR3 sequences, approximately 50% occurring once; the ten biggest clones make up approximately 4.3%. The specimen was blood. These receptors all come from a girl between 5 and 17 years old with multiple sclerosis. Both conserved end residues are part of each CDR3. Clone size, where shown, is once, few, many, or a class for clones that have expanded.

V gene: TRBV6-1
CDR3 length: 13
clone size: few
CDR3 protein: CASKVRGRREQFF

V gene: TRBV5-1
CDR3 length: 16
clone size: .
CDR3 protein: CASSTGLAGDQETQYF

V gene: TRBV14
CDR3 length: 16
clone size: .
CDR3 protein: CASSRLAGQGEREQYF

V gene: TRBV20-1
CDR3 length: 15
clone size: .
CDR3 protein: CSARVAGGSSYEQYF

V gene: TRBV20-1
CDR3 length: 16
clone size: .
CDR3 protein: CSARGAHREPSYEQYF

V gene: TRBV12-3/TRBV12-4
CDR3 length: 14
clone size: .
CDR3 protein: CASSLREQREKLFF

V gene: TRBV5-1
CDR3 length: 13
clone size: .
CDR3 protein: CASSPKSQETQYF

V gene: TRBV7-2
CDR3 length: 15
clone size: once
CDR3 protein: CASSPGSGQGYGYTF

V gene: TRBV29-1
CDR3 length: 20
clone size: .
CDR3 protein: CSIEDARGTEAFFGQYGYTF

V gene: TRBV4-1
CDR3 length: 15
clone size: .
CDR3 protein: CASSQEGRGTDTQYF

V gene: TRBV7-9
CDR3 length: 13
clone size: .
CDR3 protein: CASSATSPDTQYF

V gene: TRBV20-1
CDR3 length: 13
clone size: few
CDR3 protein: CSAIGQLEETQYF

V gene: TRBV5-6
CDR3 length: 15
clone size: few
CDR3 protein: CASSPGASGSNEQYF

V gene: TRBV29-1
CDR3 length: 12
clone size: few
CDR3 protein: CGVEGSSYEQYF

V gene: TRBV5-1
CDR3 length: 14
clone size: .
CDR3 protein: CASSSEGHNTEAFF